This T cell receptor (beta chain) was found in a study of molecular identifiers for immune sequencing clone quantification. The study, taken as a whole, reports: Spiked Jurkat TCR RNA equal to one cell could reportedly be picked out among approximately 980,000 naive cells.

About this clonotype: Antigen unknown.

The CDR3 sequence is 12 residues long. Germline V gene lookup returns CDR1 MNHEY and CDR2 SVGAGI. V lost 6 bases and J lost 8, with 13 bases in between. Each CDR3 protein gets one entry after TCRdb re-called the PCR reads with MiXCR. Of a few hundred thousand distinct CDR3 sequences in the sample, under 25% were seen once. The sequenced sample consisted of naive CD8+ T cells from blood, with Jurkat cell RNA spiked in. Described subset: FACS-sorted CD8+CD4-CCR7+CD45RA+ naive T cells. This clonotype originated in a human donor in good health. Some libraries in this study had Jurkat cell RNA spiked in. The chain recombines TRBV6-5 with TRBJ1-2; D ambiguous. The DNA for the CDR3 is TGTGCCAGCAGCTTGGACCTGGGGGGCTACACCTTC. It specifies CASSLDLGGYTF.